The clone carrying this T cell receptor (beta chain) was counted a single time. This entry is derived from a study of blood T cell repertoires in COVID-19. Profiled with immunoSEQ multiplex PCR; TCRdb holds only in-frame clones, not every one. The table has around 160,000 clones, 80% to 90% seen once. The germline V gene has CDR1 MNHEY and CDR2 SMNVEV (reference sequence). V was clipped by 4 bases and J by 4 bases; unmatched bases: 12. The CDR3 spans 16 residues. The sample taken for sequencing was peripheral blood. The chain carries TRBV27 and TRBJ1-1, with 7 bases identical to TRBD1. The TCR sequence derives from a human donor in a cohort sampled during active COVID-19. CDR3 amino acids: CASSWRDSLRSTEAFF. The CDR3 coding sequence is TGTGCCAGCAGTTGGAGGGACAGCCTCCGGTCCACTGAAGCTTTCTTT.